Following are 8 T cell receptor beta chains from one sample sequenced in a study of neurological immune-mediated disorders. MiXCR was run by TCRdb on the 5' RACE reads, yielding one entry per CDR3 protein. The data show roughly 100,000 distinct CDR3 sequences, 9.5% to 14% seen once. Time point in this sample: longitudinal time-point 3. What was sequenced was PBMCs. These receptors were obtained from a female donor with HTLV-1-associated myelopathy (HAM/TSP).

This clonotype was found many times. The chain joins TRBV20-1 to TRBJ1-3; D unclear. CDR1 is DFQATT, CDR2 SNEGSKA, per germline (reference sequence). Trimming cost V 3 bases and J 0 bases, with 6 bases left between them. The CDR3 is made up of 13 amino acids. The DNA of the CDR3 is TGCAGTGCTAGCAGGAGCTCTGGAAACACCATATATTTT. Translating gives CSASRSSGNTIYF.

The sample holds a few counts of this clonotype. The chain combines TRBV20-1 with TRBJ1-6; 10 bases match TRBD1. Germline values: CDR1 DFQATT, CDR2 SNEGSKA (reference sequence). V lost 6 bases and J lost 7; bases outside the gene matches: 6. CDR3 length: 14 amino acids. The CDR3 nucleotides read TGCAGTGCACCGGACAGGGGGAAAAATTCACCCCTCCACTTT. Its translation: CSAPDRGKNSPLHF.

There are many counts of this clonotype. This chain connects TRBV5-1 to TRBJ2-5; maybe TRBD1 (5 bases). V lost 4 bases, J lost 5 bases, and 12 bases lay in between. The CDR3 consists of 13 residues. Germline assignment: CDR1 SGHRS and CDR2 YFSETQ. In nucleotides, the CDR3 is TGCGCCAGCAGCCAGGGCCGTCTGGAGACCCAGTACTTC. Translated: CASSQGRLETQYF. Looking up the rest from reference TRBV5-1 and TRBJ2-5 gives the full variable domain: KAGVTQTPRYLIKTRGQQVTLSCSPISGHRSVSWYQQTPGQGLQFLFEYFSETQRNKGNFPGRFSGRQFSNSRSEMNVSTLELGDSALYLCASSQGRLETQYFGPGTRLLVL.

Details on this clonotype: This sequence may be a read error, since a much larger clone differs from it by one base. V gene TRBV7-6 combines with J gene TRBJ2-5; 11 bases map to TRBD2. The CDR3 has 15 residues. Germline CDR1 is SGHVS and CDR2 is FNYEAQ. The CDR3 spells CASSLAGGPEWTQYF. DNA of the CDR3: TGTGCCAGCAGTTTAGCGGGGGGGCCGGAGTGGACCCAGTACTTC.

In this sample, this clonotype turned up many times. The CDR3 DNA follows: TGCAGTGCTAGTAGAGTGCAATTCCCCACAGATACGCAGTATTTT. The encoded protein is CSASRVQFPTDTQYF. J is TRBJ2-3 and V is TRBV20-1, with no clear D. The germline gives CDR1 DFQATT, CDR2 SNEGSKA (reference sequence). The CDR3 is made up of 15 amino acids. The germline V and J ends were trimmed by 3 bases and 2 bases, with 15 bases remaining between them.

This clonotype was recorded at least ten times. The chain joins TRBV7-2 to TRBJ1-5; TRBD1 is a possible D gene (5 bases). This CDR3 has 11 amino acids. In germline, CDR1 is SGHTA, CDR2 FQGNSA. The V end was cut by 6 bases, the J end by 11 bases, with 11 bases between. CDR3 in amino acids: CASSSGVAQHF. CDR3 DNA sequence: TGTGCCAGCAGTTCGGGGGTGGCCCAGCATTTT.

This clonotype has a count of ten or more. V usage is TRBV6-1 and J usage is TRBJ1-2; no reliable D call. V lost 6 bases and J lost 3, with 11 bases in between. The CDR3 has 13 residues. Germline CDR1 reads MNHNS; CDR2 reads SASEGT. For the CDR3, the DNA is TGTGCCAGCAGGTCGGGCGGCGACTATGGCTACACCTTC. The encoded protein is CASRSGGDYGYTF.

This clonotype was counted many times. The CDR3 here is CASTFSLVDSEQYF. Written as DNA, the CDR3 is TGTGCCAGCACCTTCTCTTTGGTGGACTCCGAGCAGTACTTC. The V gene is TRBV5-6, the J gene TRBJ2-7, with D perhaps matching TRBD2 (5 bases). Trimming removed 6 bases at V and 6 bases at J, with 19 bases between. Per the germline V gene, CDR1 is SGHDT and CDR2 is YYEEEE. This CDR3 contains 14 residues.